Sequencing of this T cell receptor (beta chain) was carried out in a study of OX40 agonist ivuxolimab in advanced cancers. For the wider study: The costimulatory receptor OX40 (CD134) was targeted by ivuxolimab, a fully human IgG2 agonistic monoclonal antibody. Intravenous ivuxolimab was administered to patients every 2 weeks at six dose levels: 0.01, 0.1, 0.3, 1.5, 3 and 10 mg/kg. Of the roughly 50 dose-escalation patients, hepatocellular carcinoma was present in roughly 19, melanoma in around 15, renal cell carcinoma in 9 and head and neck cancer in 9. The dose-escalation cohort was about 83% male with a mean age of around 64 years, ranging from roughly 20 to 80. Prior anti-PD-1, anti-PD-L1 or anti-CTLA-4 therapy was permitted, and approximately 42% of dose-escalation patients had received checkpoint inhibitors. Partial responses occurred in three dose-escalation patients, of whom one had hepatocellular carcinoma and two had cutaneous melanoma. Peripheral TCRbeta sequencing was intended to test whether TCR sequence diversity was altered and clonal T-cell expansion was caused by ivuxolimab. The paper describes the monotherapy dose-escalation part (N of about 52 patients) of the phase I trial of ivuxolimab.

Overall results and qualifications from the work: The antigen specificity of the clonally expanded peripheral T cells was not determined. Low levels of normalized T-cell clonal expansion were also shown by some nonresponding patients. After ivuxolimab, CD8+ T cells had more expanded clones than CD4+ T cells on average. In partial responders in the 0.1-3.0 mg/kg groups, normalized peripheral clonal expansion was found to be among the lowest, especially among CD8+ T cells. At doses of 0.1 to 3.0 mg/kg, clonal expansion of both CD4+ and CD8+ T cells in blood was seen between baseline and week 6.

Genomic DNA was isolated from the sorted cells so that the TCRbeta CDR3 region could be sequenced. TCRbeta CDR3 regions were sequenced using the immunoSEQ Assay. TCRdb stores this immuneACCESS table with in-frame sequences only. Part of the clones is absent; in the studies checked, under half of the shortfall reflects unresolved V genes, and no reason is known for the rest. For this sample the table gives tens of thousands of clones, of which about 90% were detected only once. Clones ranked in the top ten supply 3.5% to 5% of the sample. V was cut back by 5 bases and J by 4 bases, leaving a gap of 11 bases between them. From a lookup of the germline V gene, CDR1 and CDR2 are WSHSY and SAAADI. The CDR3, cysteine through phenylalanine, is 14 amino acids long. Only CDR3 DNA is held: 42 bases, read in frame from base 1. Patients with a history of autoimmune disease or receiving systemic immunosuppression were excluded from the trial. In every dose cohort, peripheral blood was drawn for TCR sequencing at baseline, cycle 4 day 1, and cycle 7 day 1. Samples were obtained from an open-label, multicenter, first-in-human phase I dose-escalation trial of ivuxolimab. Adults with locally advanced or metastatic melanoma, renal cell carcinoma, hepatocellular carcinoma or head and neck squamous cell carcinoma were enrolled in the trial. Before TCR sequencing, CD4+ T cells and CD8+ T cells were sorted from peripheral blood as separate populations.

Comment on this clone: Its antigen is not yet known. Within one base of it there is no much larger clone, and no base qualities were kept.

The chain was built from TRBV10-2 and TRBJ2-2, with the D call tentatively TRBD1 or TRBD2, each fitting 5 bases. Sequenced material: CD4+ or CD8+ T cells sorted from blood, taken in a trial of the OX40 agonist ivuxolimab. This receptor was identified in an adult with an advanced solid tumor such as melanoma, head and neck, liver or kidney cancer. The CDR3 region reads CASSSRDLTGELFF. The nucleotide sequence is given as TGCGCCAGCAGTTCCAGGGACCTCACCGGGGAGCTGTTTTTT.